Listed here is a single T cell receptor (beta chain). This entry comes from a study of human T cells and chemical hapten exposure. The germline V gene has CDR1 LNHDA and CDR2 SQIVND (reference sequence). V gave up 4 bases and J gave up 0 bases, with 15 bases separating them. The CDR3 is 16 residues long. MiXCR, run by TCRdb on the RACE reads, gives a single entry per CDR3 protein. Of 270,000 or so distinct CDR3 sequences in the sample, 7.7% were seen once. Specified time point: pre-sensitization, week 0. Treatment specified: therapeutic diphenylcyclopropenone sensitization with weekly scalp DPC. The source material was whole blood, sampled in connection with sensitization to the hapten diphenylcyclopropenone (DPC). The TCR was taken from a man younger than 35 with alopecia areata. Some clones in this sample may be carry-over from other donors' samples. V and J are TRBV19 and TRBJ2-5; D perhaps matches TRBD2 (7 bases). The CDR3 loop reads CASSRPPRGHQETQYF. CDR3 nucleotides: TGTGCCAGTAGTAGACCCCCGCGGGGGCACCAAGAGACCCAGTACTTC.